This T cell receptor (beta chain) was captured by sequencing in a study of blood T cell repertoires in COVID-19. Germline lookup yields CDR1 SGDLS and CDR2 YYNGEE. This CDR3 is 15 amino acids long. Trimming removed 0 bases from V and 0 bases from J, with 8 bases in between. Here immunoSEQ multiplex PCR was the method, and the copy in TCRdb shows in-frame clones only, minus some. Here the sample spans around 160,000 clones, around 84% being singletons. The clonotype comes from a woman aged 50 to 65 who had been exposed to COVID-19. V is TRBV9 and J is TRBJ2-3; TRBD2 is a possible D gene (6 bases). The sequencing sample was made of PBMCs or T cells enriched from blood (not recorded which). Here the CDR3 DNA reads TGTGCCAGCAGCGTAGGGGCGGGAAGCACAGATACGCAGTATTTT. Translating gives CASSVGAGSTDTQYF.